This T cell receptor beta chain is drawn from a study of control samples from healthy donors and cancer patients. The ends were cut back, 7 bases at V and 12 bases at J, with 25 bases in the middle. The CDR3 runs 16 residues. Germline CDR1 is SNHLY and CDR2 is FYNNEI. Only in-frame clones appear in the TCRdb table, and some are missing; sequencing was by immunoSEQ multiplex PCR. This repertoire shows more than 150,000 clones, 80% to 95% found once; its top ten account for roughly 1.5%. This clone was found once. The chain joins TRBV2 to TRBJ1-6, with D tentatively TRBD1 (5 bases). The TCR was taken from a man younger than 35 in good health. The sequencing input was blood. DNA for the CDR3: TGTGCCAGCAATGATCCCCAGGGTAACGTTGGACAACCCCTCCACTTT. Protein product: CASNDPQGNVGQPLHF.